This entry lists 4 T cell receptor beta chains sequenced from one sample in a study of T cells in localized non-small cell lung cancer. TCRdb keeps only in-frame clones here, not all; method: immunoSEQ multiplex PCR. The top ten clones hold approximately 14% of a sample with under 30,000 clones, 86% of them seen once. The input for sequencing was peripheral blood, taken before any cancer treatment. The receptors originated from a female donor over 55 with stage I lung adenocarcinoma.

The chain is built from TRBV19 and TRBJ1-1; maybe TRBD1 (6 bases). Between the trimmed V and J ends, which lost 6 bases and 4 bases, there was a span of 18 bases. The CDR3 covers 15 residues. Germline V gives CDR1 LNHDA, CDR2 SQIVND (reference sequence). The CDR3 DNA is TGTGCCAGTAGGAGTCACCGGGGGGCTTCCACTGAAGCTTTCTTT. Translation: CASRSHRGASTEAFF.

The V and J genes are TRBV7-9 and TRBJ1-6; D unresolved. Germline assignment: CDR1 SEHNR and CDR2 FQNEAQ (reference sequence). The ends were cut back, 1 base at V and 7 bases at J, with 2 bases in the middle. The CDR3 spans 12 residues. The CDR3 nucleotides read TGTGCCAGCAGCTTAGAAAATTCACCCCTCCACTTT. Its protein is CASSLENSPLHF.

The V gene is TRBV7-9, the J gene TRBJ2-3, with D unclear. This CDR3 is built from 14 residues. Trimming shortened V by 5 bases and J by 2 bases, and 11 bases separated the two germline ends. Germline V CDR1 and CDR2: SEHNR, FQNEAQ (reference sequence). The chain's CDR3 is CASSLTSNTDTQYF. The CDR3 bases are TGTGCCAGCAGCCTAACCTCCAACACAGATACGCAGTATTTT. Full variable domain (remainder filled in from reference TRBV7-9 and TRBJ2-3): DTGVSQNPRHKITKRGQNVTFRCDPISEHNRLYWYRQTLGQGPEFLTYFQNEAQLEKSRLLSDRFSAERPKGSFSTLEIQRTEQGDSAMYLCASSLTSNTDTQYFGPGTRLTVL.

This sequence joins TRBV7-9 and TRBJ1-4; D possibly corresponds to TRBD1 (5 bases). The germline V gene has CDR1 SEHNR and CDR2 FQNEAQ (reference sequence). This CDR3 has 14 amino acids. V lost 4 bases, J lost 3 bases, and 9 bases lay in between. The DNA for the CDR3 is TGTGCCAGCAGCTCAGACAGCTCTAATGAAAAACTGTTTTTT. Its protein is CASSSDSSNEKLFF.